Shown below are 18 T cell receptor beta chains from a single sample sequenced in a study of response to subunit inactivated influenza vaccine. Via MiXCR, TCRdb re-called the RT-PCR reads, giving one row per CDR3 protein. Among more than 400,000 distinct CDR3 sequences listed, approximately 7.8% were seen once. The material was PBMCs from blood, obtained less than 30 months after vaccination. These receptor sequences come from a man in his fifties or sixties who received an inactivated influenza vaccine.

The sample holds many counts of this clonotype. The gene calls are TRBV29-1 and TRBJ2-1; 11 nucleotides match TRBD2. The CDR3 covers 14 residues. Trimming at V came to 6 bases and at J to 4 bases, leaving 5 bases not matched to a gene. Germline V gives CDR1 SQVTM, CDR2 ANQGSEA. The CDR3: CSVLAGGSYNEQFF. The CDR3, as DNA: TGCAGCGTCCTAGCGGGAGGTTCTTACAATGAGCAGTTCTTC.

This clonotype was seen only a few times. The CDR3 DNA reads TGTGCCAGCAAATGGGTCCCATACGGGAGGGCTTATGAGCAGTTCTTC. Translation: CASKWVPYGRAYEQFF. This sequence joins TRBV6-4 and TRBJ2-1, with 8 bases identical to TRBD2. Germline V gene lookup returns CDR1 MRHNA and CDR2 SNTAGT. The CDR3 is 16 amino acids. V gave up 7 bases and J gave up 8 bases; unmatched junction bases: 16.

This clonotype was seen more than once but under ten times. J is TRBJ1-1 and V is TRBV29-1; D gene ambiguous. The CDR3 sequence is 12 residues long. Deletions cut 5 bases from V and 8 bases from J, with 15 bases between. Per germline, CDR1 SQVTM and CDR2 ANQGSEA. Written as DNA, the CDR3 is TGCAGCGTTCCACCTGGTTCCGGAGAAGCTTTCTTT. This encodes CSVPPGSGEAFF.

This clonotype was detected only a few times. The chain combines TRBV6-5 with TRBJ1-4, with a possible D match to TRBD1 (5 bases). This CDR3 comprises 15 residues. V shed 4 bases and J shed 8 bases, with 17 bases lying between them. Germline loops: CDR1 MNHEY, CDR2 SVGAGI. For the CDR3, the DNA is TGTGCCAGCAGTTTAGCGTCGGGACTGACGGAAAAACTGTTTTTT. Translation gives CASSLASGLTEKLFF.

Concerning this clonotype: A much larger clone differs by one base, so this may be a read error. The rearrangement joins TRBV10-3 to TRBJ1-2, with unresolved D. The V gene's germline CDR1 is ENHRY and CDR2 SYGVKD. The CDR3 is made up of 14 amino acids. This chain's CDR3 is CTISDRASNYGYTF. The CDR3 nucleotides read TGTACCATCAGTGATAGGGCATCTAACTATGGCTACACCTTC.

CDR3 nucleotide sequence: TGTGCCAGCAGTGGGACTAGCGGGGGCTACTCCTACGAGCAGTACTTC. Translated: CASSGTSGGYSYEQYF. This chain connects TRBV6-1 to TRBJ2-7; TRBD2 aligns across 13 bases. CDR3 length equals 16 residues. The trim removed 4 bases at V and 0 bases at J, leaving 3 bases unmatched. From germline, CDR1 is MNHNS and CDR2 SASEGT.

The V gene is TRBV4-3, the J gene TRBJ1-5, with D unresolved. In germline, CDR1 is LGHNA, CDR2 YSLEER. V lost 0 bases, J lost 5 bases, and 11 bases lay in between. This CDR3 region has 15 residues. The CDR3 region has the DNA TGCGCCAGCAGCCAAGACCTTCAAAGCGATCAGCCCCAGCATTTT. It encodes CASSQDLQSDQPQHF.

This clonotype was recorded a few times. CDR3 residues: CASQDSNQPQHF. DNA of the CDR3: TGTGCCAGTCAAGATAGCAATCAGCCCCAGCATTTT. The V and J genes are TRBV6-2 or TRBV6-3 and TRBJ1-5; no clear D. The germline gives CDR1 MNHEY, CDR2 SVGEGT. The V and J ends lost 9 bases and 0 bases respectively, with 6 bases between them. The CDR3 runs 12 residues.

This clonotype was observed a handful of times. The chain recombines TRBV7-8 with TRBJ2-3; D ambiguous. CDR3 length equals 12 residues. V shed 5 bases and J shed 4 bases, with 7 bases lying between them. Germline CDR1 and CDR2: SGHVS and FQNEAQ. This CDR3 is CASSRSADTQYF. CDR3 nucleotide sequence: TGTGCCAGCAGCCGGTCGGCAGATACGCAGTATTTT.

This chain uses TRBV7-2 with TRBJ2-6; 10 nucleotides line up with TRBD2. Germline V gene sequence: CDR1 SGHTA, CDR2 FQGNSA. V trimming: 4 bases; J trimming: 1 base; junction bases outside the gene matches: 1. The CDR3 loop spans 16 amino acids. CDR3: CASSWTSGSGANVLTF. The CDR3 nucleotides read TGTGCCAGCAGCTGGACTAGCGGTTCTGGGGCCAACGTCCTGACTTTC.

This clonotype was seen only a few times. The rearrangement uses TRBV27 and TRBJ1-2, with TRBD1 matching 9 bases. Germline CDR1 is MNHEY and CDR2 is SMNVEV (reference sequence). Germline trimming cut 4 bases from V and 5 bases from J; bases unmatched to any gene: 8. The CDR3 runs 15 residues. The CDR3 region is CASSSQQGAHYGYTF. The CDR3 bases are TGTGCCAGCAGTTCCCAACAGGGGGCGCATTATGGCTACACCTTC.

There are a few counts of this clonotype. This rearrangement joins TRBV29-1 to TRBJ1-1, with D possibly TRBD1 on 6 matching bases. This CDR3 has 10 residues. The germline V and J ends were trimmed by 7 bases and 8 bases, with 11 bases remaining between them. Germline V lookup: CDR1 SQVTM, CDR2 ANQGSEA. The CDR3 nucleotides read TGCAGCGCTACCGACAGGGAAGCTTTCTTT. It specifies CSATDREAFF.

The table lists this clonotype with many counts. The chain is built from TRBV29-1 and TRBJ2-3, with no clear D. There are 11 residues in the CDR3. CDR1 SQVTM and CDR2 ANQGSEA come from the germline V gene. V gave up 4 bases and J gave up 6 bases, with 8 bases separating them. For the CDR3, the DNA is TGCAGCGTTGGCATAGGTGATACGCAGTATTTT. It codes for CSVGIGDTQYF.

This chain joins TRBV6-5 and TRBJ2-3; the match to TRBD1 covers 10 bases. The CDR3 runs 17 residues. V was pared by 4 bases and J by 1 base, with 8 bases of the junction left unmatched. CDR1 MNHEY and CDR2 SVGAGI come from the germline V gene. CDR3 sequence (DNA): TGTGCCAGCAGTTCCGGGACAGGGGTCCCGGGCACAGATACGCAGTATTTT. Encoded protein: CASSSGTGVPGTDTQYF.

V and J are TRBV4-1 and TRBJ2-1; 9 nucleotides agree with TRBD2. This CDR3 is built from 16 residues. Trimming at V came to 5 bases and at J to 4 bases, leaving 9 bases not matched to a gene. From germline, CDR1 is MGHRA and CDR2 YSYEKL. CDR3 sequence reads: CASSGGPSGVYNEQFF. The CDR3 nucleotides are TGCGCCAGCAGCGGGGGGCCTAGCGGGGTATACAATGAGCAGTTCTTC.

There are a few counts of this clonotype. Here the CDR3 reads CAISESAGGQYEQYF. The CDR3 region has the DNA TGTGCCATCAGTGAGTCGGCAGGGGGACAATACGAGCAGTACTTC. The genes are TRBV10-3 and TRBJ2-7; 7 positions match TRBD1. The CDR3 is 15 amino acids. In germline, CDR1 is ENHRY, CDR2 SYGVKD. V trimming: 0 bases; J trimming: 4 bases; junction bases outside the gene matches: 6.

The chain carries TRBV5-1 and TRBJ1-2; 9 nucleotides agree with TRBD1. The germline gives CDR1 SGHRS, CDR2 YFSETQ. Trimming cost V 4 bases and J 7 bases; bases outside gene matches: 8. The CDR3 is made up of 14 amino acids. CDR3 in DNA: TGCGCCAGCAGCCGTTCCGGGACAGGGTCTGGCTACACCTTC. Amino acid sequence: CASSRSGTGSGYTF.

This clonotype appeared many times. A read error may account for a junction end that differs from germline. The genes are TRBV4-3 and TRBJ2-1; possibly TRBD1 for D (5 bases). The CDR3 totals 15 residues. Germline CDR1 LGHNA, CDR2 YSLEER. The DNA for the CDR3 is TGCGCCAGCAGCCAAGACTACAGGACCTACGATGAGCAGTTCTTC. This encodes CASSQDYRTYDEQFF.